This is a list of T cell receptor beta chains from one sample in a study of blood T cells in healthy people across ages. TCRdb reanalysed the 5' RACE reads using MiXCR and keeps one entry per CDR3 protein. Of about 1.7 million distinct CDR3 sequences in the sample, roughly 28% were seen once. Sequenced material: blood. The receptors here all came from a woman under 40 in good health. CDR3s leave out the opening cysteine and the closing phenylalanine or tryptophan.

j_gene	len	v_gene	CDR3aa
TRBJ1-2	12	TRBV30	AWSGGVQNYGYT
TRBJ2-4	13	TRBV4-2	ANSPSGPLYNEQY
TRBJ1-4	15	TRBV9	ASSVVGGQGRNEKLF
TRBJ2-3	13	TRBV7-9	ASSWDTPYTDTQY
TRBJ2-3	13	TRBV7-2	AGSLVAADTDTQY
TRBJ1-2	14	TRBV11-2	ASSLEGQGVNYGYT
TRBJ1-2	10	TRBV28	ASSLSAYDYT
TRBJ2-7	13	TRBV7-2	ASSLAPTIYYEQY
TRBJ1-1	13	TRBV7-9	ASTLAGQMNTEAF
TRBJ2-4	10	TRBV7-9	ASSPLPGHQY